The rows below give T cell receptor beta chains drawn from one sample of a study of T cell responses to AZD1222 COVID-19 vaccine. TCRdb's copy holds only in-frame clones and misses some; the assay was immunoSEQ multiplex PCR. The sample carries roughly 120,000 clones, 80% to 90% recorded once. The sequences come from peripheral blood, collected on day 0 of MenACWY control vaccination. The source of these receptors is an adult in good health. Both conserved end residues are part of each CDR3. Each record gives: V gene, D gene, clone size, J gene, CDR3 DNA, CDR3 protein. D genes are given only for firm matches. Rows may omit the clone size; those that give it use once, few, many or a size class.

TRBV13,NA,NA,TRBJ1-1,TGTGCCAGCAGCATACAGGGAACTGAAGCTTTCTTT,CASSIQGTEAFF
TRBV24-1,NA,NA,TRBJ1-1,TGTGCCACCAGTGCCGGGACCGGTCTAGGTACTCAAGCTTTCTTT,CATSAGTGLGTQAFF
TRBV9,NA,NA,TRBJ2-5,TGTGCCAGCAGCGTAGCCGGGAACCAAGAGACCCAGTACTTC,CASSVAGNQETQYF
TRBV19,NA,NA,TRBJ2-2,TGTGCCAGTAGTATGCGCCTGTCGTCCGGGGAGCTGTTTTTT,CASSMRLSSGELFF
TRBV28,TRBD1,NA,TRBJ2-3,TGTGCCAGCAGTTCCACAAATGGACAGGGGGGCACAGATACGCAGTATTTT,CASSSTNGQGGTDTQYF
TRBV6-5,NA,NA,TRBJ1-5,TGTGCCAGCAGTTTGAATAGCAATCAGCCCCAGCATTTT,CASSLNSNQPQHF
TRBV7-9,NA,NA,TRBJ2-7,TGTGCCAGCAGCGTACAAACCCTCGAGCAGTACTTC,CASSVQTLEQYF
TRBV7-3,NA,NA,TRBJ2-5,TGTGCCAGCAGCCCATACCCGGAAGAGACCCAGTACTTC,CASSPYPEETQYF
TRBV29-1,NA,NA,TRBJ1-2,TGCAGCGTTGAACTCGGAGGCTACACCTTC,CSVELGGYTF
TRBV11-2,NA,NA,TRBJ2-5,TGTGCCAGCAGCTTAAGGGATGACTACCAAGAGACCCAGTACTTC,CASSLRDDYQETQYF
TRBV9,NA,NA,TRBJ1-1,TGTGCCAGCAGCGTAGCTATGGGTCTGGACACTGAAGCTTTCTTT,CASSVAMGLDTEAFF
TRBV6-5,NA,NA,TRBJ1-1,TGTGCCAGCAGTTACTCCATTCAGCCGGGTATCACTGAAGCTTTCTTT,CASSYSIQPGITEAFF
TRBV18,NA,NA,TRBJ1-1,TGTGCCAGCTCACGTACCCTGAACACTGAAGCTTTCTTT,CASSRTLNTEAFF
TRBV7-2,NA,NA,TRBJ2-7,TGTGCCAGCAGCTTAGGAGGGGTCGGCCCCTACGAGCAGTACTTC,CASSLGGVGPYEQYF
TRBV3-1/TRBV3-2,TRBD1,NA,TRBJ2-7,TGTGCCAGCAGTTTAGTGACAGGGCGCTCCTACGAGCAGTACTTC,CASSLVTGRSYEQYF
TRBV28,NA,NA,TRBJ1-2,TGTGCCAGCACGCGGGGGGCCTCATATGGCTACACCTTC,CASTRGASYGYTF
TRBV28,NA,NA,TRBJ2-2,TGTGCCAGCAAAATCCCGAACACCGGGGAGCTGTTTTTT,CASKIPNTGELFF
TRBV3-1/TRBV3-2,TRBD1,once,TRBJ2-7,TGTGCCAGCAGCCAAAAACAGGGGTTTTGGAGCTCCTACGAGCAGTACTTC,CASSQKQGFWSSYEQYF
TRBV4-2,NA,NA,TRBJ1-1,TGTGCCAGCAGCCAAGAGCAGGGGAGGGCCAACACTGAAGCTTTCTTT,CASSQEQGRANTEAFF
TRBV5-7,TRBD1,NA,TRBJ2-5,TGTGCCAGCAGCTTTGAGGTGCGGGACAGGGAAGAGACCCAGTACTTC,CASSFEVRDREETQYF
TRBV7-8,TRBD2,once,TRBJ2-3,TGTGCCAGCAGTCAGACTAGCGGGGGCACAGATACGCAGTATTTT,CASSQTSGGTDTQYF
TRBV7-3,TRBD1,once,TRBJ1-4,TGTGCCAGCAGCTCTCCGGGACAGACCCTCCATAATGAAAAACTGTTTTTT,CASSSPGQTLHNEKLFF
TRBV5-8,NA,NA,TRBJ1-1,TGTGCCAGCGGGGGATTCGAACGTACTGAAGCTTTCTTT,CASGGFERTEAFF
TRBV2,TRBD2,NA,TRBJ2-1,TGTGCCAGCAGTGGGGACTCGGGGGAGGGGTTGAGCTCCTACAATGAGCAGTTCTTC,CASSGDSGEGLSSYNEQFF
TRBV18,NA,NA,TRBJ1-1,TGTGCCAGCTCACCCTCCGGGGGCACTGAAGCTTTCTTT,CASSPSGGTEAFF
TRBV5-6,NA,few,TRBJ1-2,TGTGCCAGCAGCTTGGCCTGGGAATTCAATGGGAATGGCTACACCTTC,CASSLAWEFNGNGYTF
TRBV19,TRBD1,NA,TRBJ1-6,TGTGCCAGTAGTCGACGACAGGGAAATTCACCCCTCCACTTT,CASSRRQGNSPLHF
TRBV5-1,NA,few,TRBJ1-1,TGCGCCAGCAGCTTGGAAGATAACACTGAAGCTTTCTTT,CASSLEDNTEAFF
TRBV4-2,NA,few,TRBJ2-7,TGTGCCAGCAGCCAGCAGTACGAGCAGTACTTC,CASSQQYEQYF
TRBV9,TRBD1,NA,TRBJ1-6,TGTGCCAGCAGCGGCTCGAGGGGACAGGTGAATTCACCCCTCCACTTT,CASSGSRGQVNSPLHF
TRBV4-1,NA,few,TRBJ2-7,TGCGCCAGCAGCCAAGCTAGGGGCCGTAGCGAGCAGTACTTC,CASSQARGRSEQYF
TRBV3-1/TRBV3-2,TRBD2,NA,TRBJ2-7,TGTGCCAGCAGCCCCGGTGGGAGGGACGGCTACGAGCAGTACTTC,CASSPGGRDGYEQYF
TRBV2,NA,NA,TRBJ2-3,TGTGCCAGCAATCCCCGGGCCACCGATACGCAGTATTTT,CASNPRATDTQYF
TRBV19,NA,NA,TRBJ2-1,TGTGCCAGTAGTCAGGGAGCCTACAATGAGCAGTTCTTC,CASSQGAYNEQFF
TRBV7-2,TRBD2,NA,TRBJ2-5,TGTGCCAGCAGCTTTCGACCGGGACTAGCGGGGGGAGAAGAGACCCAGTACTTC,CASSFRPGLAGGEETQYF
TRBV4-3,TRBD1,NA,TRBJ1-2,TGCGCCAGCAGCCAAGGGGGCAGGGGGCCCGAGTTAGCTAACTATGGCTACACCTTC,CASSQGGRGPELANYGYTF
TRBV7-2,NA,NA,TRBJ2-7,TGTGCCAGCAGCCCTGAGTCGACGGCTTCCTACGAGCAGTACTTC,CASSPESTASYEQYF
TRBV7-2,TRBD2,NA,TRBJ2-2,TGTGCCACCACCCGGGGACTAGCGGGGAACACCGGGGAGCTGTTTTTT,CATTRGLAGNTGELFF
TRBV30,TRBD1,NA,TRBJ2-1,TGTGCCTGGAGCAAGGGACAGGGGGTGAATGAGCAGTTCTTC,CAWSKGQGVNEQFF
TRBV7-2,NA,NA,TRBJ1-2,TGTGCCAGCAGCTTAGCGGGGTCGGCCAGAACTAACTATGGCTACACCTTC,CASSLAGSARTNYGYTF
TRBV30,TRBD1,NA,TRBJ2-2,TGTGCCTGGAGCGAAGGGTGGGGTACAGGGGGCGCGTACACCGGGGAGCTGTTTTTT,CAWSEGWGTGGAYTGELFF
TRBV6-5,TRBD1,NA,TRBJ1-4,TGTGCCAGCAGGACAGGGGATGAAAAACTGTTTTTT,CASRTGDEKLFF
TRBV18,TRBD1,NA,TRBJ1-1,TGTGCCAGCTCACCGGACAGGGGGAACACTGAAGCTTTCTTT,CASSPDRGNTEAFF